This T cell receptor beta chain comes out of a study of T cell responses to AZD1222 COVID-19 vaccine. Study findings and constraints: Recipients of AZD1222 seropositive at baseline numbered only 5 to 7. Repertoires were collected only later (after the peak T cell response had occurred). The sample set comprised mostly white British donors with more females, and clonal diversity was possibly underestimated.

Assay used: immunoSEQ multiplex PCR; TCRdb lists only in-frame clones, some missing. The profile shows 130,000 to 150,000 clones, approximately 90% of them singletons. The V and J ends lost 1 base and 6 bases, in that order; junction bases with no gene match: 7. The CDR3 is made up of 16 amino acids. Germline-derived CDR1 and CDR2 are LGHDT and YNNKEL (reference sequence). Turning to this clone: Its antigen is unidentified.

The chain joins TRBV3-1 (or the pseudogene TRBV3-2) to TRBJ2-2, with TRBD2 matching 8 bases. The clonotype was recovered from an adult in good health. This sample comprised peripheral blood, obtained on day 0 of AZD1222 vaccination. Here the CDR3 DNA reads TGTGCCAGCAGCCAAGCTAGAGTAGCGGGGTCCGGGGAGCTGTTTTTT. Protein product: CASSQARVAGSGELFF.